Shown below are 16 T cell receptor beta chains from a single sample sequenced in a study of blood T cell repertoires in COVID-19 (TCRdb year 2020). Library preparation was by the immunoSEQ multiplex PCR assay. TCRdb stores this immuneACCESS table with in-frame sequences only. Part of the clones is absent; in the studies checked, under half of the shortfall reflects unresolved V genes, and no reason is known for the rest. Recorded for this sample are about 81,000 clones; 91% of them occurred a single time. Under 2% of the sample is in the top ten clones. The specimen was peripheral blood. All receptors derive from a woman in her fifties or sixties in a cohort sampled during active COVID-19.

J is TRBJ2-5 and V is TRBV2; 7 positions match TRBD1. CDR1 SNHLY and CDR2 FYNNEI come from the germline V gene. V was clipped by 8 bases and J by 2 bases; unmatched bases: 11. The CDR3 spans 15 residues. CDR3 sequence: CASEGLGRGQETQYF. The CDR3 DNA reads TGTGCCAGCGAAGGACTGGGCAGGGGGCAAGAGACCCAGTACTTC.

This rearrangement joins TRBV12-3 or TRBV12-4 to TRBJ2-7, with 7 bases lining up with TRBD1. The CDR3 runs 11 residues. The trim removed 6 bases at V and 6 bases at J, leaving 2 bases unmatched. CDR3 in DNA: TGTGCCAGCAGAAACAGGGGCGAGCAGTACTTC. Translated, it gives CASRNRGEQYF.

The rearrangement joins TRBV19 to TRBJ2-7; TRBD2 might be the D (6 bases). The CDR3 is 14 amino acids. Trimming removed 7 bases at V and 2 bases at J, with 15 bases between. Germline CDR1 is LNHDA and CDR2 is SQIVND (reference sequence). The CDR3 region has the DNA TGTGCCAGTAAGCAGAGCGGGTTCGCCTACGAGCAGTACTTC. Encoded protein: CASKQSGFAYEQYF.

This chain uses TRBV4-1 with TRBJ1-5; maybe TRBD1 (5 bases). The CDR3 runs 15 residues. Trimming removed 0 bases at V and 7 bases at J, with 13 bases between. CDR1 is MGHRA and CDR2 is YSYEKL in the germline V gene. The CDR3 sequence: CASSQDPQGVQPQHF. The CDR3 coding sequence is TGCGCCAGCAGCCAAGATCCTCAGGGCGTACAGCCCCAGCATTTT.

This clone was seen just once. The chain couples TRBV30 to TRBJ1-2, with D maybe TRBD1 (6 bases). The germline V gene has CDR1 GTSNPN and CDR2 SVGIG (reference sequence). The germline V and J ends were trimmed by 8 bases and 0 bases, with 16 bases remaining between them. The CDR3 length is 14 residues. The DNA of the CDR3 is TGTGCCGTAGTACCCAGGGGATCTAACTATGGCTACACCTTC. Its protein is CAVVPRGSNYGYTF.

V gene TRBV7-9 combines with J gene TRBJ2-1; a possible D gene is TRBD2 (6 bases). V lost 5 bases and J 0 bases, leaving 17 bases between the germline ends. CDR1 is SEHNR, CDR2 FQNEAQ, per germline (reference sequence). The CDR3 sequence is 17 residues long. The CDR3 loop reads CASSDPPDGSSYNEQFF. The CDR3 region has the DNA TGTGCCAGCAGCGATCCCCCTGACGGGAGCTCCTACAATGAGCAGTTCTTC. Based on the CDR3 plus reference TRBV7-9 and TRBJ2-1, the full variable domain is DTGVSQNPRHKITKRGQNVTFRCDPISEHNRLYWYRQTLGQGPEFLTYFQNEAQLEKSRLLSDRFSAERPKGSFSTLEIQRTEQGDSAMYLCASSDPPDGSSYNEQFFGPGTRLTVL.

The chain couples TRBV5-1 to TRBJ1-1, with D perhaps TRBD1 (6 bases). Trimming left V 0 bases short and J 0 bases short, with 6 bases between. CDR3 length: 14 residues. Germline lookup yields CDR1 SGHRS and CDR2 YFSETQ. The CDR3 reads CASSLDRVNTEAFF. In DNA form, the CDR3 reads TGCGCCAGCAGCTTGGACAGGGTGAACACTGAAGCTTTCTTT.

V and J are TRBV7-9 and TRBJ2-5, with D possibly being TRBD1 (7 bases). Trimming removed 1 base at V and 5 bases at J, with 11 bases between. This CDR3 has 14 residues. The germline gives CDR1 SEHNR, CDR2 FQNEAQ (reference sequence). The CDR3 is CASSLVQGGETQYF. Written as DNA, the CDR3 is TGTGCCAGCAGCTTAGTCCAGGGGGGTGAGACCCAGTACTTC.

The rearrangement uses TRBV5-7 and TRBJ1-1; weak D call: TRBD1 (5 bases). TRBV5-7 is identified as an open reading frame with a role that is uncertain. The V and J ends lost 4 bases and 0 bases respectively, with 10 bases between them. The CDR3 loop spans 14 amino acids. The CDR3 spells CASSRLTVNTEAFF. The CDR3 DNA reads as TGTGCCAGCAGCCGTTTGACAGTGAACACTGAAGCTTTCTTT.

The chain has TRBV5-1 and TRBJ2-2; 12 bases are a match to TRBD1. CDR3 length equals 16 residues. Germline V CDR1 and CDR2: SGHRS, YFSETQ. J lost 8 bases, V lost 2 bases, and 7 bases had no gene match. The CDR3 here is CASSFLGQGARGELFF. DNA for the CDR3: TGCGCCAGCAGCTTCCTGGGACAGGGGGCTCGGGGGGAGCTGTTTTTT.

The V and J genes are TRBV28 and TRBJ1-1; TRBD1 might be the D (5 bases). CDR3 length equals 15 residues. V lost 4 bases, J lost 5 bases, and 17 bases lay in between. Per the germline V gene, CDR1 is MDHEN and CDR2 is SYDVKM. Here the CDR3 reads CASSSGGEGFTEAFF. The CDR3 DNA is TGTGCCAGCAGTTCCGGAGGGGAAGGGTTTACTGAAGCTTTCTTT.

This rearrangement joins TRBV2 to TRBJ2-7, with 7 positions matching TRBD2. Germline assignment: CDR1 SNHLY and CDR2 FYNNEI. The CDR3 is 12 residues long. The junction had 6 bases not matched to a gene; V was cut back by 6 bases and J by 7 bases. The CDR3 bases are TGTGCCAGCAGGTCTTCCGGGGGGGAGCAGTACTTC. Its translation: CASRSSGGEQYF.

The chain uses TRBV6-4 and TRBJ2-7; 12 bases align to TRBD2. The CDR3 length is 15 residues. With 5 bases clipped from V and 4 bases from J, the junction kept 6 bases outside the gene matches. Germline V CDR1 and CDR2: MRHNA, SNTAGT. This CDR3 is CASSRLAGEAYEQYF. The DNA of the CDR3 is TGTGCCAGCAGTAGACTAGCGGGGGAGGCGTACGAGCAGTACTTC.

V usage is TRBV5-1 and J usage is TRBJ1-2; D remains ambiguous. The CDR3 sequence is 14 residues long. CDR1 is SGHRS and CDR2 is YFSETQ in the germline V gene. Deletions cut 4 bases from V and 3 bases from J, with 13 bases between. This CDR3 is CASSLDTSHYGYTF. The CDR3, as DNA: TGCGCCAGCAGCCTTGACACCAGCCACTATGGCTACACCTTC. The full variable domain, with the rest looked up from reference TRBV5-1 and TRBJ1-2, is KAGVTQTPRYLIKTRGQQVTLSCSPISGHRSVSWYQQTPGQGLQFLFEYFSETQRNKGNFPGRFSGRQFSNSRSEMNVSTLELGDSALYLCASSLDTSHYGYTFGSGTRLTVV.

This chain connects TRBV12-3 or TRBV12-4 to TRBJ1-2; 8 bases fit TRBD1. The CDR3 loop spans 13 amino acids. V trimming: 7 bases; J trimming: 8 bases; junction bases outside the gene matches: 9. The CDR3 bases are TGTGCCAGCACCGAGACAGGGGCAGGCGGCTACACCTTC. Translating gives CASTETGAGGYTF.

The count of this clone is one. This chain uses TRBV27 with TRBJ2-7; D possibly corresponds to TRBD2 (5 bases). The CDR3 covers 15 residues. The ends were cut back, 3 bases at V and 0 bases at J, with 12 bases in the middle. CDR1 and CDR2 from the germline V gene are MNHEY and SMNVEV (reference sequence). The DNA for the CDR3 is TGTGCCAGCAGTTTCCAACCGGGGAACTCCTACGAGCAGTACTTC. It codes for CASSFQPGNSYEQYF.